Each of the 11 T cell receptor beta chains below was sequenced from the same sample in a study of cytomegalovirus exposure and HLA in healthy donors. 60 Vbeta and 13 Jbeta primers were used in PCR. Assay used: immunoSEQ multiplex PCR; TCRdb lists only in-frame clones, some missing. The sample holds 200,000 to 250,000 clones, 60% to 80% seen once. What was sequenced was PBMCs. Receptors were obtained from a male donor in good health and CMV-seronegative.

The chain recombines TRBV7-9 with TRBJ1-5, with 7 bases fitting TRBD1. V lost 2 bases to trimming and J lost 7 bases; unmatched junction nucleotides: 5. This CDR3 spans 14 amino acids. CDR1 is SEHNR and CDR2 is FQNEAQ in the germline V gene (reference sequence). The CDR3 sequence is CASSLTGEWQPQHF. The CDR3 DNA is TGTGCCAGCAGCTTAACAGGGGAATGGCAGCCCCAGCATTTT.

The rearrangement uses TRBV12-2 and TRBJ2-6; TRBD2 was called by the table and not checked on the DNA. TRBV12-2 is deemed a pseudogene. The CDR3 covers 16 residues. This CDR3 reads CASRLVALARANVLTF. CDR3 bases: TGTGCAAGTCGCTTAGTGGCCCTAGCTCGGGCCAACGTCCTGACTTTC.

V gene TRBV27 combines with J gene TRBJ2-7, with D hard to call. The V gene lost 3 bases and the J gene lost 3 bases, with 12 bases spanning the gap. This CDR3 is 14 amino acids long. The germline gives CDR1 MNHEY, CDR2 SMNVEV (reference sequence). The CDR3 DNA is TGTGCCAGCAGTTTCCTGGTGAGGAGCTACGAGCAGTACTTC. Translated, it gives CASSFLVRSYEQYF.

The chain combines TRBV7-2 with TRBJ2-1, with 12 bases aligning to TRBD2. The V gene's germline CDR1 is SGHTA and CDR2 FQGNSA. After removal of 5 bases from V and 8 bases from J, the junction contained 4 bases not matched to a gene. The CDR3 is 14 residues long. CDR3 bases: TGTGCCAGCAGCCCTAGCGGGAGGGCCCATGAGCAGTTCTTC. It translates to CASSPSGRAHEQFF.

The chain is built from TRBV19 and TRBJ1-1, with TRBD1 matching over 7 bases. The CDR3 has 15 amino acids. CDR1 and CDR2 (germline): LNHDA, SQIVND (reference sequence). The ends lost 6 bases at V and 6 bases at J; junction bases unmatched: 13. As DNA, the CDR3 is TGTGCCAGTAGCCCGGGACAGACGATAATCGCTGAAGCTTTCTTT. Translating gives CASSPGQTIIAEAFF.

CDR3 in amino acids: CASSFRILSNQPQHF. CDR3 DNA: TGTGCCAGCAGTTTTAGAATTTTAAGCAATCAGCCCCAGCATTTT. The chain couples TRBV28 to TRBJ1-5; D is unclear. Germline loops: CDR1 MDHEN, CDR2 SYDVKM. The CDR3 covers 15 residues. Trimming took 3 bases from V and 1 from J, leaving 10 bases between them.

The sample holds one count of this clone. The chain recombines TRBV9 with TRBJ1-1; no clear D gene. CDR3 size: 13 residues. Germline V gives CDR1 SGDLS, CDR2 YYNGEE. V lost 2 bases, J lost 4 bases, and 9 bases lay in between. CDR3 in DNA: TGTGCCAGCAGCGTGGAGACGGGCACTGAAGCTTTCTTT. Its protein is CASSVETGTEAFF. Filled out from reference TRBV9 and TRBJ1-1, the complete variable domain reads DSGVTQTPKHLITATGQRVTLRCSPRSGDLSVYWYQQSLDQGLQFLIQYYNGEERAKGNILERFSAQQFPDLHSELNLSSLELGDSALYFCASSVETGTEAFFGQGTRLTVV.

In DNA, the CDR3 is TGTGCCAGCTCACCATATGCAGATACGCAGTATTTT. It translates to CASSPYADTQYF. The chain combines TRBV18 with TRBJ2-3; no clear D gene. Per the germline V gene, CDR1 is KGHSH and CDR2 is LQKENI. The V gene lost 2 bases and the J gene lost 4 bases, with 4 bases spanning the gap. This CDR3 has 12 amino acids.

This rearrangement joins TRBV2 to TRBJ2-1, with 7 nucleotides matching TRBD2. This CDR3 region has 15 residues. Trimming at V came to 4 bases and at J to 4 bases, leaving 7 bases not matched to a gene. Per germline, CDR1 SNHLY and CDR2 FYNNEI. CDR3 amino acids: CASSVYSGVYNEQFF. The CDR3 DNA reads TGTGCCAGCAGTGTTTACAGCGGGGTTTACAATGAGCAGTTCTTC.

The genes are TRBV5-4 and TRBJ2-3; tentative D call: TRBD2 (6 bases). Between the trimmed V and J ends, which lost 3 bases and 1 base, there was a span of 18 bases. CDR3 length: 17 residues. CDR1 and CDR2 (germline): SGHNT, YYREEE (reference sequence). The CDR3 sequence is CASSSRVERAGTDTQYF. The CDR3 nucleotides are TGTGCCAGCAGCTCGCGCGTTGAGCGGGCGGGCACAGATACGCAGTATTTT.

The chain joins TRBV29-1 to TRBJ2-2, with 9 bases identical to TRBD1. Germline loops: CDR1 SQVTM, CDR2 ANQGSEA. Trimming cost V 1 base and J 8 bases; bases outside gene matches: 14. This CDR3 comprises 17 residues. In nucleotides, the CDR3 is TGCAGCGTTGAAGTTCCGCTGGGACAGGGAAACGGAGGGGAGCTGTTTTTT. Translated, it gives CSVEVPLGQGNGGELFF.